This T cell receptor beta chain is drawn from a study of shared clonotypes between healthy human individuals. Study in general: In total, the donors were a couple of women and a few men aged 18 to 49. Study results and caveats: Rarefaction analysis demonstrated incomplete sorted-subset sequencing notwithstanding large depth. It was anticipated that sequencing depth would influence how many clonotypes donors shared.

TCRdb keeps only in-frame clones here, not all; method: immunoSEQ multiplex PCR. The data contain about 1 million clones, around 75% of them seen just once; the ten biggest clones take up roughly 1.5%. To note about this clone: Antigen specificity is unknown.

This TCR was recovered from a man aged 18 to 35 in good health. Material: memory CD4+ T cells sorted from blood. The subset denotes: CD45RA-negative fraction.

DNA of the CDR3: TGTGCCAGCGGAGAAACAGGGCGCCCGAATCAGCCCCAGCATTTT. This encodes CASGETGRPNQPQHF. The chain employs TRBV5-6 and TRBJ1-5; a possible D gene is TRBD1 (6 bases). V lost 7 bases, J lost 4 bases, and 18 bases lay in between. This CDR3 has 15 residues. Germline assignment: CDR1 SGHDT and CDR2 YYEEEE.